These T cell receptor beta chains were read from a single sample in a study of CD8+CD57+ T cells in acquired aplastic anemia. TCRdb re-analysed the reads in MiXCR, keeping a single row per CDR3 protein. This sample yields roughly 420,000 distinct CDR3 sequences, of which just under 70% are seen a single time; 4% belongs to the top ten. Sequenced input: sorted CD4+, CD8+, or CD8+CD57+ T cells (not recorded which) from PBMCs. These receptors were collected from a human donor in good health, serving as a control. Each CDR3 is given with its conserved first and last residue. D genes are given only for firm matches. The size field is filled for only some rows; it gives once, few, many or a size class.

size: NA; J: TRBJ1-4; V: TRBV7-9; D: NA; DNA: TGTGCCAGCAGCCAGCCCGGAGAAAAGCTGTTTTTT; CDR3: CASSQPGEKLFF
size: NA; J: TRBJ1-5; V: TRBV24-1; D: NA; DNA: TGTGCCACCTCTTTAGGCAGCAATCAGCCCCAGCATTTT; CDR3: CATSLGSNQPQHF
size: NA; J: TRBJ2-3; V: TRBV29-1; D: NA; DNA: TGCAGCGTTGAAATACCCGGAGCAGATACGCAGTATTTT; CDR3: CSVEIPGADTQYF
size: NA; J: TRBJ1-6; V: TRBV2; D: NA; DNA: TGTGCCAGCAGTGAAGTGGGGGGGGCAGATTCACCCCTCCACTTT; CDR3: CASSEVGGADSPLHF
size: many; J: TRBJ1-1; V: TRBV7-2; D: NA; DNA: TGTGCCAGCAGAGAGCAGGGAAACACTGAAGCTTTCTTT; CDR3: CASREQGNTEAFF
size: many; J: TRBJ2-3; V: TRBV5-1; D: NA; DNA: TGCGCCAGCAGCTTCATAAGGGCCAGAGATACGCAGTATTTT; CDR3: CASSFIRARDTQYF
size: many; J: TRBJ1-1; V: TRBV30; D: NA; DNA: TGTGCCTGGATGACCAGCCGGGGTTCCACTGAAGCTTTCTTT; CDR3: CAWMTSRGSTEAFF
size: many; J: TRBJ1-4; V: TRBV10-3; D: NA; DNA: TGTGCCATCAGTGATCCGGGCAGGGGTTATGAAAAACTGTTTTTT; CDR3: CAISDPGRGYEKLFF
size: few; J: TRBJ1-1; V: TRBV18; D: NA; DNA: TGTGCCAGAAGGGTGAGCACGAGGGGCATGAACACTGAAGCTTTCTTT; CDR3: CARRVSTRGMNTEAFF
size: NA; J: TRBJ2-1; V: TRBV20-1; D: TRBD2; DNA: TGCAGTGCTGGGAGGGGTAGCGTGGCTGAGCAGTTCTTC; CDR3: CSAGRGSVAEQFF
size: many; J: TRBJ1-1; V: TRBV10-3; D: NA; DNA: TGTGCCATCAGCGCCAGGCAGGACATGCGGAACACTGAAGCTTTCTTT; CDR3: CAISARQDMRNTEAFF
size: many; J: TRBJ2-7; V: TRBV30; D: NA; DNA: TGTGCCTGGAGTGCCCAGTACGAGCAGTACTTC; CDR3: CAWSAQYEQYF
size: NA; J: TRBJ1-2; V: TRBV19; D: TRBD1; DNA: TGTGCCAGTAGTGAACGGACAGGAGATGGCTACACCTTC; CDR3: CASSERTGDGYTF
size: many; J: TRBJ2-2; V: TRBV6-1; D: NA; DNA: TGTGCCAGCATGGGCCCAGCGAACACCGGGGAGCTGTTTTTT; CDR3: CASMGPANTGELFF
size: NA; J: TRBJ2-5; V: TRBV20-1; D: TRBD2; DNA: TGCAGTGCTAGCCTCGCTAGCGGGGGGGCCCATGAGACCCAGTACTTC; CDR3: CSASLASGGAHETQYF
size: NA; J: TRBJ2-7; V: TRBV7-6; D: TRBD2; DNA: TGTGCCAGCAGCTTAGAGGCGGGGGACTACGAGCAGTACTTC; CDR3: CASSLEAGDYEQYF
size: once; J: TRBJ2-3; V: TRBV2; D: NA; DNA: TGTGCCAGGAGCATGGACGGACCCAAACAGCCCCAGTATTTT; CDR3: CARSMDGPKQPQYF
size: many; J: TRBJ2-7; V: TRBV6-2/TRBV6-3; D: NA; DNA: TGTGCCAGCAGTTATAACGGGTTCAACGAGCAGTACTTC; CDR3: CASSYNGFNEQYF
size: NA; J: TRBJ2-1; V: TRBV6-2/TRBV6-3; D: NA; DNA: TGTGCCAGCAGCTTGAGGCAAGCCTCCTACAATGAGCAGTTCTTC; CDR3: CASSLRQASYNEQFF
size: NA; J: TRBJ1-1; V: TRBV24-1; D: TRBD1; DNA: TGTGCCACCAGTGACACGACAGGGTCCGAAGCTTTCTTT; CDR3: CATSDTTGSEAFF
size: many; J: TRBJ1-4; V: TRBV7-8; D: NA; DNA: TGTGCCAGCAGCTTAGTCGCCCCGGGCAGGGCAAGGGCAGGGGAAAAACTGTTTTTT; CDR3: CASSLVAPGRARAGEKLFF
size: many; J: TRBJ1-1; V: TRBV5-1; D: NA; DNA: TGCGCCAGCAGCGGAGGGCCGAACACTGAAGCTTTCTTT; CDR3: CASSGGPNTEAFF